This T cell receptor beta chain was found in a study of blood T cells in healthy people across ages. General study results and limits: Estimates drawn from one million T cells were deemed to understate diversity. More naive CD4+ cells and higher diversity were found in long-lived than in aged donors.

This clonotype was seen only a few times. The antigen remains undetermined. A second PCR of 7 to 11 cycles used a sample-barcoded 5' primer and a J-beta primer mix. TCRdb passed the 5' RACE reads through MiXCR, listing each CDR3 protein once. The sample includes about 1,600,000 distinct CDR3 sequences, approximately 38% seen only once; the top ten take 6.5% to 10%. The clonotype originates from a woman aged 18-29 years in good health. The specimen sequenced was blood.

The CDR3 nucleotides read TGTGCCAGCAGCTCTAAAGGGGACACTGAAGCTTTCTTT. This translates into CASSSKGDTEAFF. The chain couples TRBV11-2 to TRBJ1-1; a possible D gene is TRBD1 (5 bases). Germline assignment: CDR1 SGHAT and CDR2 FQNNGV. The V and J ends lost 4 bases and 3 bases respectively, with 9 bases between them. The CDR3 is 13 residues long.